Listed here are 7 T cell receptor beta chains from one sample, sequenced in a study of human T cells and chemical hapten exposure. Time point indicated: patch test 2, 6 weeks after DPC sensitization. Treatment indicated: therapeutic diphenylcyclopropenone sensitization with weekly scalp DPC. Using its own MiXCR run on the RACE reads, TCRdb lists one record per CDR3 protein. The sample has hundreds of thousands of distinct CDR3 sequences, about 6% seen once. The specimen was whole blood, collected in connection with sensitization to the hapten diphenylcyclopropenone (DPC). The receptors were sampled from a woman between 18 and 30 years old with alopecia areata. Some clones in this sample may be carry-over from other donors' samples.

This clonotype has just a few counts. The chain uses TRBV27 and TRBJ2-3, with D perhaps assigned TRBD1 or TRBD2 (5 bases each). V dropped 5 bases and J dropped 2 bases, with 20 bases sitting between them. From germline, CDR1 is MNHEY and CDR2 SMNVEV (reference sequence). The CDR3 is 17 residues long. CDR3 DNA sequence: TGTGCCAGCAGTCCTATGTGGGACGGATACTACACAGATACGCAGTATTTT. This gives the protein CASSPMWDGYYTDTQYF.

The V call is TRBV13, the J call TRBJ2-2, with D maybe TRBD2 (5 bases). Trimming removed 5 bases from V and 12 bases from J, with 19 bases in between. Germline-derived CDR1 and CDR2 are PRHDT and FYEKMQ (reference sequence). The CDR3 is 14 amino acids. For the CDR3, the DNA is TGTGCCAGCAGCCCCGTCGGGGATCTAGGAAAGCTGTTTTTT. It yields the protein CASSPVGDLGKLFF.

This clonotype has just a few counts. This chain uses TRBV20-1 with TRBJ1-6, with D possibly being TRBD1 (6 bases). The CDR3 covers 14 residues. Germline assignment: CDR1 DFQATT and CDR2 SNEGSKA (reference sequence). Trimming pared 3 bases from V and 10 bases from J, leaving 16 bases between. The CDR3 coding sequence is TGCAGTGCTAGGGACAGTATGGTAGGCTCACCCCTCCACTTT. This codes for CSARDSMVGSPLHF.

The chain combines TRBV7-8 with TRBJ1-2; D is possibly TRBD1 (6 bases). Germline-derived CDR1 and CDR2 are SGHVS and FQNEAQ. The CDR3 contains 15 residues. Trimming took off 0 bases at V and 2 bases at J, with 10 bases between the two ends. In nucleotides, the CDR3 is TGTGCCAGCAGCTTAGCCGGGCAGGGGAACTATGGCTACACCTTC. Its protein product is CASSLAGQGNYGYTF.

Only a few counts were recorded for this clonotype. The chain uses TRBV6-1 and TRBJ1-6, with 8 bases aligning to TRBD1. The ends lost 1 base at V and 9 bases at J; junction bases unmatched: 5. This CDR3 spans 15 amino acids. CDR1 is MNHNS, CDR2 SASEGT, per germline. The DNA for the CDR3 is TGTGCCAGCAGTGAAGGGACAGGGCTGGTTTCACCCCTCCACTTT. It specifies CASSEGTGLVSPLHF.

This clonotype has ten or more counts. The chain carries TRBV5-1 and TRBJ1-1, with D possibly being TRBD1 (5 bases). Trimming took off 1 base at V and 3 bases at J, with 13 bases between the two ends. The CDR3 has 15 amino acids. CDR1 is SGHRS, CDR2 YFSETQ, per germline. The CDR3 spells CASSLRRGADTEAFF. The CDR3 bases are TGCGCCAGCAGCTTGCGCCGCGGGGCCGACACTGAAGCTTTCTTT.

This clonotype was seen many times. This chain joins TRBV29-1 and TRBJ2-3; D not certain. Germline CDR1 is SQVTM and CDR2 is ANQGSEA. V lost 1 base to trimming and J lost 1 base, with 3 bases between them. The CDR3 spans 12 residues. CDR3 nucleotides: TGCAGCGTTGAAGGTCGCACAGATACGCAGTATTTT. This gives the protein CSVEGRTDTQYF.